This T cell receptor (beta chain) derives from a study of blood T cell repertoires in COVID-19. Study-level information: Samples taken during acute and convalescent COVID-19 were collected in the United States, Italy and Spain. PBMCs, B-cell-depleted T cells, or T cells were the source of the cDNA or gDNA that made up the material.

CDR3 length: 14 residues. Deletions cut 5 bases from V and 4 bases from J, with 14 bases between. CDR1 is MDHEN, CDR2 SYDVKM, per germline. In the authors' workflow: Reference gene primer amplification in the assay estimated nucleated cell counts. TCRdb keeps only in-frame clones here, not all; method: immunoSEQ multiplex PCR. That table gives V, J and clone size, and the DNA gave D and trimming. The sample has some 72,000 clones, about 89% seen once. This receptor was identified in a man aged 50 to 59 with active or convalescent COVID-19. The sample consisted of peripheral blood. The gene calls are TRBV28 and TRBJ1-2; D might be TRBD1 (6 bases). The CDR3 protein is CASSIRTDIYGYTF. The CDR3 DNA follows: TGTGCCAGCAGTATCCGGACAGACATCTATGGCTACACCTTC.